This T cell receptor beta chain was documented in a study of Graves' ophthalmopathy and Graves' hyperthyroidism. CDR3 regions of TCR beta were amplified from RNA transcripts. Scientists carried out first-round RT-PCR using HTBI primers and then a second-round multiplex PCR. In TCRdb, the multiplex PCR reads were re-called with MiXCR into one record per CDR3 protein. The table includes around 590,000 distinct CDR3 sequences, less than 40% detected once. The receptor was isolated from an adult man with Graves' hyperthyroidism. The specimen was peripheral blood or thyroid tissue (not recorded which).

CDR3 in DNA: TGTGCCATCGCCGACAGGGGAGAGAGCAATCAGCCCCAGCATTTT. Amino acids: CAIADRGESNQPQHF. The J gene is TRBJ1-5, the V gene TRBV10-3; TRBD1 matches at 8 bases. The CDR3 is 15 residues long. Germline assignment: CDR1 ENHRY and CDR2 SYGVKD. V trimming: 8 bases; J trimming: 1 base; junction bases outside the gene matches: 7.